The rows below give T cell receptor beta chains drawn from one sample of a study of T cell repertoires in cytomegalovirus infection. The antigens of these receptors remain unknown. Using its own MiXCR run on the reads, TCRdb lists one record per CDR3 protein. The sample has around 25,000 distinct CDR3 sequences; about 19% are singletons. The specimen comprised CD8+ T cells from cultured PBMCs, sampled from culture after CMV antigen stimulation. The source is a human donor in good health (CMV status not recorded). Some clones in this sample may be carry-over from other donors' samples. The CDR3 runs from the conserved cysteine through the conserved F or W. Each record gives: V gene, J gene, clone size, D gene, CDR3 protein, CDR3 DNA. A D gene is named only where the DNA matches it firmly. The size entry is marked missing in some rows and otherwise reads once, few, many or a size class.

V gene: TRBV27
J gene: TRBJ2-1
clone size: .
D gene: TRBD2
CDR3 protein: CASRHSGGGYNEQFF
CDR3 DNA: TGTGCCAGCAGACATAGCGGGGGGGGCTACAATGAGCAGTTCTTC

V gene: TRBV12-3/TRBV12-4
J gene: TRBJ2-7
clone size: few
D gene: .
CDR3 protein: CASRKAYEQYF
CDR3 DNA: TGTGCCAGCAGGAAGGCCTACGAGCAGTACTTC

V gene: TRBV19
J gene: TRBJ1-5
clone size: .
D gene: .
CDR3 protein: CASRPPIDPNQPQHF
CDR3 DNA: TGTGCCAGTAGACCCCCAATAGACCCCAATCAGCCCCAGCATTTT

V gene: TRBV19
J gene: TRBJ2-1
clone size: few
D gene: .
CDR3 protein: CASSPRAAINEQFF
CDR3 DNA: TGTGCCAGTAGTCCCCGGGCAGCAATTAATGAGCAGTTCTTC

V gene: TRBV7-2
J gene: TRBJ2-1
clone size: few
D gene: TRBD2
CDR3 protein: CASSLTSGGYNEQFF
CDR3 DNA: TGTGCCAGCAGCTTAACTAGCGGGGGTTACAATGAGCAGTTCTTC

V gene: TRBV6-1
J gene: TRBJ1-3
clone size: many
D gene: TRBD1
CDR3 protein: CASTSDREGNTIYF
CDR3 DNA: TGTGCCAGCACCTCTGACAGGGAGGGAAACACCATATATTTT

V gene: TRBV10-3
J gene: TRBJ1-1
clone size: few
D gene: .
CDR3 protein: CAISESDSNTEAFF
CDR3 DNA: TGTGCCATCAGTGAGTCGGATTCGAACACTGAAGCTTTCTTT

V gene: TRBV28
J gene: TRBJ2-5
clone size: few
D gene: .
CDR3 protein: CASSPERRAKETQYF
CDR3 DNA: TGTGCCAGCAGTCCCGAGAGACGTGCCAAAGAGACCCAGTACTTC

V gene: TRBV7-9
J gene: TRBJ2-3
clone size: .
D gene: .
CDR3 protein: CASSLRADTQYF
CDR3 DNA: TGTGCCAGCAGCTTAAGGGCGGATACGCAGTATTTT

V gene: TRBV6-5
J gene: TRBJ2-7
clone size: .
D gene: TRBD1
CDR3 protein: CASSVTGERPSYEQYF
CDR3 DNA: TGTGCCAGCAGCGTTACAGGGGAAAGACCATCCTACGAGCAGTACTTC

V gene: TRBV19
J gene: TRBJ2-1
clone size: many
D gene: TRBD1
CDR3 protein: CASSRIGTGSYVHNEQFF
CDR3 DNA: TGTGCCAGTAGTCGCATCGGGACAGGGTCTTACGTCCACAATGAGCAGTTCTTC

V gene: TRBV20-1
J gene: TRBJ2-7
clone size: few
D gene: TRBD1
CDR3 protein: CSARDLTGVYEQYF
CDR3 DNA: TGCAGTGCTAGAGATCTGACAGGGGTCTACGAGCAGTACTTC

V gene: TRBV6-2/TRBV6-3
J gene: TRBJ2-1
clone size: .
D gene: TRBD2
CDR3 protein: CASSYHGGRNEQFF
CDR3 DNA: TGTGCCAGCAGTTACCACGGGGGGAGGAATGAGCAGTTCTTC

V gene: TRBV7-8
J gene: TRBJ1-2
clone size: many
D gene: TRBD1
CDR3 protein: CASSPYRGGGYGYTF
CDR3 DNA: TGTGCCAGCAGCCCATACAGGGGTGGAGGCTATGGCTACACCTTC

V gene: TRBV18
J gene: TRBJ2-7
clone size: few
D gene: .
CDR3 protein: CASSPLDNSYEQYF
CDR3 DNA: TGTGCCAGCTCACCACTAGACAACTCCTACGAGCAGTACTTC

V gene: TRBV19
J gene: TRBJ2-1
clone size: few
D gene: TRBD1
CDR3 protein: CATSDRGRSSYNEQFF
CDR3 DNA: TGTGCCACCTCGGACAGGGGTCGAAGCTCCTACAATGAGCAGTTCTTC

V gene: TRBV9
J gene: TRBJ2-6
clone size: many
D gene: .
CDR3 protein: CASSALLSSGANVLTF
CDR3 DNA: TGTGCCAGCAGCGCCCTACTCAGCTCTGGGGCCAACGTCCTGACTTTC

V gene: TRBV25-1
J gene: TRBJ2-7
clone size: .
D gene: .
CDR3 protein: CASSGGEQYF
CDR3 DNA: TGTGCCAGCAGTGGGGGGGAGCAGTACTTC

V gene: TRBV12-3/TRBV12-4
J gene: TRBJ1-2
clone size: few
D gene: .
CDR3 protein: CASSPPGVYGYTF
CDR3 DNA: TGTGCCAGCAGCCCTCCAGGGGTATATGGCTACACCTTC

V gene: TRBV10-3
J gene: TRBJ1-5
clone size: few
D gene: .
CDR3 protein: CAIRGGAYNQAQHF
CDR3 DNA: TGTGCCATCAGGGGGGGGGCCTATAATCAGGCCCAGCATTTT

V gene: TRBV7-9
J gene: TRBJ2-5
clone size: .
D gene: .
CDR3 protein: CASSLQETRYF
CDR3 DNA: TGTGCCAGCAGCCTACAAGAGACCCGGTACTTC

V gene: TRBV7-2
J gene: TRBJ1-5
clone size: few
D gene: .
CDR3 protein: CASSLSNQPQHF
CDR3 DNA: TGTGCCAGCAGCTTAAGCAATCAGCCCCAGCATTTT

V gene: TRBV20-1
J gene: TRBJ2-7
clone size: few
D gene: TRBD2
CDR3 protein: CSAWLADSYEQYF
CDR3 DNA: TGCAGTGCATGGCTAGCGGATTCCTACGAGCAGTACTTC

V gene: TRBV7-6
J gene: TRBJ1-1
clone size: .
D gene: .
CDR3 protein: CASSGLQGMNTEAFF
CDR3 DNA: TGTGCCAGCTCCGGCTTACAGGGCATGAACACTGAAGCTTTCTTT

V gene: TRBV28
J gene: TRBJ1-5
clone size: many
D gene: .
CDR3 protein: CASSFLGGGQPQHF
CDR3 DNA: TGTGCCAGCAGTTTTCTAGGGGGTGGACAGCCCCAGCATTTT

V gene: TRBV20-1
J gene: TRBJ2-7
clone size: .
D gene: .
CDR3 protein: CSARDQGSDYEQYF
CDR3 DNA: TGCAGTGCTAGAGATCAAGGCTCCGACTACGAGCAGTACTTC

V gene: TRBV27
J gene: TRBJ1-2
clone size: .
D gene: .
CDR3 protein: CASSLTGLYGYTF
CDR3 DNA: TGTGCCAGCAGCTTGACAGGTCTCTATGGCTACACCTTC

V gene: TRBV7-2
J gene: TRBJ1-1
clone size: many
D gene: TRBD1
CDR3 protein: CASSSSGQGDTEAFF
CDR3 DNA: TGTGCCAGCAGCTCAAGCGGACAGGGGGACACTGAAGCTTTCTTT

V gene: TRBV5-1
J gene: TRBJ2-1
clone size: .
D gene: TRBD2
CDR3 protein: CASSLETGGGNEQFF
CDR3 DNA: TGCGCCAGCAGCTTGGAAACGGGAGGGGGTAATGAGCAGTTCTTC

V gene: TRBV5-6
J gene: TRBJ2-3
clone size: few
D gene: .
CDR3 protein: CASSGDGRTDTQYF
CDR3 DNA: TGTGCCAGCAGCGGGGACGGACGCACAGATACGCAGTATTTT

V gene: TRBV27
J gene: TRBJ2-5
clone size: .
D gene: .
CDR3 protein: CASSFGSVGEETQYF
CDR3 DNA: TGTGCCAGCAGTTTCGGGAGCGTAGGAGAAGAGACCCAGTACTTC

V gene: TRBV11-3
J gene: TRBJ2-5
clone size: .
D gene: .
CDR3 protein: CASSLEIWGETQYF
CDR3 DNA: TGTGCCAGCAGCTTAGAAATATGGGGAGAGACCCAGTACTTC

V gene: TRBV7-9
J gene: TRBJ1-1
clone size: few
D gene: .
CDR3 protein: CASSAYNRDTEAFF
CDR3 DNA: TGTGCCAGCAGCGCCTATAATCGGGACACTGAAGCTTTCTTT

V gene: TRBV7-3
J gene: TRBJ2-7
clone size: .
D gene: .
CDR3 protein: CASSIKGGPYEQYF
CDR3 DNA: TGTGCCAGCAGCATAAAAGGGGGGCCCTACGAGCAGTACTTC

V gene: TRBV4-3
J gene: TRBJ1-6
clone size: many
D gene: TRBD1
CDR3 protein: CASSRTGSPLHF
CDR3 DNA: TGCGCCAGCAGCCGGACAGGTTCACCCCTCCACTTT

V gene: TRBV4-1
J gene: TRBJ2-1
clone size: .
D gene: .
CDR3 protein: CASSQDPAGLSYNEQFF
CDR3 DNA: TGCGCCAGCAGCCAAGATCCGGCGGGCCTCTCCTACAATGAGCAGTTCTTC

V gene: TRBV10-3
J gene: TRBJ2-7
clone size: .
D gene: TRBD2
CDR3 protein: CAISEPRTSGSLLVREQYF
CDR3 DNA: TGTGCCATCAGTGAGCCAAGGACTAGCGGGAGTCTCCTCGTAAGGGAGCAGTACTTC

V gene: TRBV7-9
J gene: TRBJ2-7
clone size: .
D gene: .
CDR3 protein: CASSLRAGPYYEQYF
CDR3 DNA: TGTGCCAGCAGCTTACGGGCAGGTCCCTATTACGAGCAGTACTTC

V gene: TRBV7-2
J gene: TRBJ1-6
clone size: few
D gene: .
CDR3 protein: CASSLTSNSPLHF
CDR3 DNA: TGTGCCAGCAGCTTAACTTCTAATTCACCCCTCCACTTT

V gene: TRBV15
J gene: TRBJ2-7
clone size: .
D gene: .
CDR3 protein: CATRSATDEQYF
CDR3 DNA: TGTGCCACCAGGTCGGCTACCGACGAGCAGTACTTC

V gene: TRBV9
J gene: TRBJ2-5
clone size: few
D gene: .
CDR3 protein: CASSVEDQETQYF
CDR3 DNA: TGTGCCAGCAGCGTAGAGGATCAAGAGACCCAGTACTTC

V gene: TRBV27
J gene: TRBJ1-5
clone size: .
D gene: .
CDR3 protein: CASSPRQSLDQPQHF
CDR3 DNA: TGTGCCAGCAGTCCTCGACAGTCTCTGGATCAGCCCCAGCATTTT

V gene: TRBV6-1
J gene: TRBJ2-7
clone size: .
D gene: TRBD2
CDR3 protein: CASSERTSGIILREQYF
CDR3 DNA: TGTGCCAGCAGTGAAAGGACTAGCGGGATCATTCTAAGGGAGCAGTACTTC

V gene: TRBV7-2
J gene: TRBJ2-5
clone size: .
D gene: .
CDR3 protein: CASSPGGAGHNDQETQYF
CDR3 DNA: TGTGCCAGCAGCCCAGGCGGTGCGGGACACAACGACCAAGAGACCCAGTACTTC

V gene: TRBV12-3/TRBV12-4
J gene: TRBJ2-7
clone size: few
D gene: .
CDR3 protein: CASSFSVEQYF
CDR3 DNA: TGTGCCAGCAGTTTCAGCGTAGAGCAGTACTTC

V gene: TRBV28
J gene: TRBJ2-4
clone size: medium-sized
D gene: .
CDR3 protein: CASSLPEGVAKNIQYF
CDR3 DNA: TGTGCCAGCAGTCTCCCCGAGGGGGTAGCCAAAAACATTCAGTACTTC

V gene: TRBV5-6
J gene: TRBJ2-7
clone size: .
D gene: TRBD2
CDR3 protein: CASSPAGTSGSMAGEQYF
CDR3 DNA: TGTGCCAGCAGCCCGGCAGGGACTAGCGGGAGCATGGCGGGCGAGCAGTACTTC

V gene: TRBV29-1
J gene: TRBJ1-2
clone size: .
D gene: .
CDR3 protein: CSVEATRGWGYTF
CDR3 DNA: TGCAGCGTTGAAGCGACAAGGGGTTGGGGCTACACCTTC

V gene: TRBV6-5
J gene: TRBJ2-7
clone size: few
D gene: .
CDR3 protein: CASGGGYEQYF
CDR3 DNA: TGTGCCAGTGGGGGAGGATACGAGCAGTACTTC

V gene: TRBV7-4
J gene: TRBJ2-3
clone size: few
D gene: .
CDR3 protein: CASSLGGTKQYF
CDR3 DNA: TGTGCCAGCAGCTTAGGGGGGACCAAGCAGTATTTT

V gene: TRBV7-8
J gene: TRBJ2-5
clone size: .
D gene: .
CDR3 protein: CASSVGLAQETQYF
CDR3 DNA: TGTGCCAGCAGCGTTGGCTTGGCCCAAGAGACCCAGTACTTC

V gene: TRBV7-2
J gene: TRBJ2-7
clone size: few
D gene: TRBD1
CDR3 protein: CASSLDSNRGPYEQYF
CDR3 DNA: TGTGCCAGCAGCTTGGATAGCAACAGGGGTCCCTACGAGCAGTACTTC